These 25 T cell receptor beta chains were all obtained from the same sample, sequenced in a study of cytomegalovirus exposure and HLA in healthy donors. 60 Vbeta and 13 Jbeta primers were used in PCR. Clones were sequenced by immunoSEQ multiplex PCR, and TCRdb holds only the in-frame ones, with some missing. The sample yields more than 140,000 clones, approximately 82% seen once. The material sequenced was PBMCs. These receptors all come from a woman in her forties in good health and CMV-seronegative.

In its sample, this clone was seen once. J is TRBJ1-1 and V is TRBV5-6, with D possibly TRBD1 on 5 matching bases. V lost 4 bases and J 1 base, leaving 8 bases between the germline ends. In germline, CDR1 is SGHDT, CDR2 YYEEEE. CDR3 length: 13 residues. The CDR3 region has the DNA TGTGCCAGCAGCCAAGACAGGAACACTGAAGCTTTCTTT. It specifies CASSQDRNTEAFF.

V usage is TRBV4-1 and J usage is TRBJ2-1, with 7 bases aligning to TRBD2. In germline, CDR1 is MGHRA, CDR2 YSYEKL. V shed 1 base and J 0 bases; nucleotides not matched to a gene: 6. The CDR3 contains 17 residues. CDR3 sequence (DNA): TGCGCCAGCAGCCAAGGGGACGGGAGGTTCTCCTACAATGAGCAGTTCTTC. Protein product: CASSQGDGRFSYNEQFF.

The V and J genes are TRBV4-2 and TRBJ2-3; 8 bases are a match to TRBD2. The CDR3 is made up of 16 amino acids. With 4 bases clipped from V and 0 bases from J, the junction kept 6 bases outside the gene matches. Germline V gene data show CDR1 as LGHNA and CDR2 as YNFKEQ. CDR3 DNA sequence: TGTGCCAGCAGCCCTCGGGTAGCGGGAAGCACAGATACGCAGTATTTT. Amino acids: CASSPRVAGSTDTQYF.

This sequence joins TRBV4-3 and TRBJ2-2, with 9 positions matching TRBD2. Germline values: CDR1 LGHNA, CDR2 YSLEER. After removal of 0 bases from V and 2 bases from J, the junction contained 7 bases not matched to a gene. This CDR3 contains 18 residues. CDR3 region: CASSQDPSGRRNTGELFF. CDR3 nucleotides: TGCGCCAGCAGCCAAGACCCGAGCGGGAGGCGTAACACCGGGGAGCTGTTTTTT.

The rearrangement joins TRBV6-6 to TRBJ1-5; TRBD1 agrees at 9 bases. This CDR3 comprises 15 residues. V shed 6 bases and J 5 bases; nucleotides not matched to a gene: 8. Per the germline V gene, CDR1 is MNHNY and CDR2 is SVGAGI (reference sequence). For the CDR3, the DNA is TGTGCCAGCAGGGACAGGGGAGTCATTGATCAGCCCCAGCATTTT. It specifies CASRDRGVIDQPQHF.

The sample holds one count of this clone. The V and J genes are TRBV25-1 and TRBJ2-5; no clear D gene. V lost 5 bases to trimming and J lost 4 bases, with 8 bases between them. The CDR3 has 12 amino acids. CDR1 MGHDK and CDR2 SYGVNS come from the germline V gene. CDR3 coding DNA: TGTGCCAGCAGTCCCCCAGGAGAGACCCAGTACTTC. Translated: CASSPPGETQYF.

This chain connects TRBV6-5 to TRBJ2-7; TRBD1 matches at 8 bases. The CDR3 length is 16 residues. Germline loops: CDR1 MNHEY, CDR2 SVGAGI. With V trimmed by 2 bases and J by 5 bases, 11 bases remained unmatched. CDR3 coding DNA: TGTGCCAGCAGTTACCTCTCCCCTGGACAGGGTGACGAGCAGTACTTC. This translates into CASSYLSPGQGDEQYF.

The V call is TRBV6-5, the J call TRBJ2-7, with D perhaps TRBD2 (6 bases). Germline CDR1 MNHEY, CDR2 SVGAGI. Trimming stripped 9 bases from V and 2 bases from J, with 14 bases between. The CDR3 is 13 residues long. The CDR3 region has the DNA TGTGCCAGTATGGGGCGGGAACCCTACGAGCAGTACTTC. It is translated as CASMGREPYEQYF.

This clone was observed a handful of times. The chain links TRBV19 to TRBJ2-7; 7 bases fit TRBD1. Trimming removed 8 bases from V and 0 bases from J; junction bases left unmatched: 13. CDR1 is LNHDA, CDR2 SQIVND, per germline (reference sequence). This CDR3 is built from 16 residues. DNA for the CDR3: TGTGCCAGTGTAAGGGACAGCCGATTTCCCTCCTACGAGCAGTACTTC. This translates into CASVRDSRFPSYEQYF.

The chain joins TRBV2 to TRBJ1-5; D may be TRBD1 (5 bases). V was shortened by 8 bases and J by 4 bases, with 12 bases between the two germline ends. In germline, CDR1 is SNHLY, CDR2 FYNNEI. The CDR3 runs to 13 residues. CDR3 sequence reads: CASLRTLNQPQHF. In nucleotides, the CDR3 is TGTGCCAGCCTCAGGACACTGAATCAGCCCCAGCATTTT.

V gene TRBV19 combines with J gene TRBJ1-2; 9 positions match TRBD1. With 6 bases clipped from V and 8 bases from J, the junction kept 10 bases outside the gene matches. The CDR3 runs to 14 residues. The germline V gene encodes CDR1 LNHDA and CDR2 SQIVND (reference sequence). CDR3 sequence (DNA): TGTGCCAGTAGAGACCTGGACAGGGGAAGAGGCTACACCTTC. It yields the protein CASRDLDRGRGYTF.

Only a few counts were recorded for this clone. V and J are TRBV14 and TRBJ1-2; 9 positions agree with TRBD1. CDR1 is SGHDN, CDR2 FVKESK, per germline. This CDR3 spans 16 amino acids. The junction had 9 bases not matched to a gene; V was cut back by 4 bases and J by 3 bases. The CDR3 reads CASSRRTGEGDYGYTF. Here the CDR3 DNA reads TGTGCCAGCAGCCGAAGGACAGGGGAAGGTGACTATGGCTACACCTTC.

The chain employs TRBV4-3 and TRBJ1-2; no clear D. V shed 1 base and J shed 0 bases, with 18 bases lying between them. The CDR3 spans 18 residues. CDR1 and CDR2 from the germline V gene are LGHNA and YSLEER. The CDR3 sequence: CASSQGTEWPGPNYGYTF. Here the CDR3 DNA reads TGCGCCAGCAGCCAAGGAACTGAATGGCCAGGTCCTAACTATGGCTACACCTTC.

This chain links TRBV5-4 with TRBJ2-7; 7 bases match TRBD2. There are 15 residues in the CDR3. Germline assignment: CDR1 SGHNT and CDR2 YYREEE (reference sequence). The junction had 4 bases not matched to a gene; V was cut back by 0 bases and J by 1 base. The CDR3 coding sequence is TGTGCCAGCAGCTTGGAGCGGGAAGTTTCCTACGAGCAGTACTTC. Its translation is CASSLEREVSYEQYF.

The chain has TRBV4-3 and TRBJ2-1, with 8 nucleotides matching TRBD2. With 1 base clipped from V and 8 bases from J, the junction kept 16 bases outside the gene matches. CDR1 and CDR2 (germline): LGHNA, YSLEER. There are 18 residues in the CDR3. DNA of the CDR3: TGCGCCAGCAGCCAAGGACCCGGACGGACTAGCCGTGAGGATGAGCAGTTCTTC. Translating it yields CASSQGPGRTSREDEQFF.

The chain employs TRBV7-2 and TRBJ2-7; 8 nucleotides line up with TRBD1. With 4 bases clipped from V and 7 bases from J, the junction kept 12 bases outside the gene matches. Germline loops: CDR1 SGHTA, CDR2 FQGNSA. The length of the CDR3 is 15 residues. This chain's CDR3 is CASSWRQGTPGEQYF. The CDR3 region has the DNA TGTGCCAGCAGCTGGCGACAGGGGACCCCCGGGGAGCAGTACTTC.

J is TRBJ2-1 and V is TRBV15; 10 nucleotides line up with TRBD1. V shed 3 bases, J shed 1 base, and the junction held 0 bases outside the gene matches. Germline V gives CDR1 LNHNV, CDR2 YYDKDF (reference sequence). There are 15 residues in the CDR3. For the CDR3, the DNA is TGTGCCACCAGCAGGGGACAGGGGTCCTACAATGAGCAGTTCTTC. This translates into CATSRGQGSYNEQFF.

This clone came up a few times. The chain employs TRBV7-2 and TRBJ2-7; no definite D call. The CDR3 covers 16 residues. Germline V gene lookup returns CDR1 SGHTA and CDR2 FQGNSA. V was trimmed by 1 base and J by 0 bases, leaving 13 bases between them. This CDR3 is CASSLDLAGTSYEQYF. In nucleotides, the CDR3 is TGTGCCAGCAGCTTAGATCTGGCAGGAACCTCCTACGAGCAGTACTTC.

The genes are TRBV11-2 and TRBJ2-1, with 10 bases matching TRBD2. The CDR3 contains 17 residues. Germline CDR1 and CDR2: SGHAT and FQNNGV. The J segment lost 0 bases and the V segment lost 8 bases, leaving 10 bases of the junction unmatched. The CDR3 here is CASSLEASGSSYNEQFF. In DNA, the CDR3 is TGTGCCAGCTCACTGGAAGCTAGCGGGAGCTCCTACAATGAGCAGTTCTTC.

This rearrangement joins TRBV10-3 to TRBJ2-1; 11 bases line up with TRBD2. The trim removed 5 bases at V and 10 bases at J, leaving 13 bases unmatched. Germline CDR1 and CDR2: ENHRY and SYGVKD. The CDR3 totals 16 residues. CDR3 region: CAISRPPTSGSGEQFF. The CDR3 bases are TGTGCCATCAGTCGCCCCCCCACTAGCGGGAGTGGCGAGCAGTTCTTC.

The rearrangement links TRBV7-9 to TRBJ2-3; 11 bases fit TRBD2. This CDR3 region has 16 residues. Germline V gives CDR1 SEHNR, CDR2 FQNEAQ (reference sequence). Losses at the gene ends were 3 bases for V and 4 bases for J; bases not matched to a gene: 6. CDR3 residues: CASSFGLLAGADTQYF. The DNA of the CDR3 is TGTGCCAGCAGCTTCGGCCTACTAGCGGGAGCAGATACGCAGTATTTT.

The chain couples TRBV4-2 to TRBJ2-1; 12 bases are shared with TRBD2. This CDR3 has 18 residues. Germline lookup yields CDR1 LGHNA and CDR2 YNFKEQ. The junction had 8 bases not matched to a gene; V was cut back by 5 bases and J by 0 bases. The CDR3 is CASSFLAGGESSYNEQFF. The CDR3 DNA is TGTGCCAGCAGCTTTCTAGCGGGAGGGGAGAGCTCCTACAATGAGCAGTTCTTC.

The chain employs TRBV15 and TRBJ2-1; 8 nucleotides line up with TRBD1. V dropped 4 bases and J dropped 3; count of bases not matched to a gene: 5. The CDR3 has 15 residues. Per germline, CDR1 LNHNV and CDR2 YYDKDF (reference sequence). CDR3 residues: CATSTHRGVYNEQFF. CDR3 DNA sequence: TGTGCCACCAGCACACACAGGGGGGTCTACAATGAGCAGTTCTTC.

The rearrangement uses TRBV29-1 and TRBJ1-1; D is undetermined. CDR3 length equals 12 residues. Germline values: CDR1 SQVTM, CDR2 ANQGSEA. The V end was cut by 3 bases, the J end by 3 bases, with 8 bases between. The CDR3 loop reads CSVDSADTEAFF. The CDR3 DNA sequence: TGCAGCGTTGATTCCGCGGACACTGAAGCTTTCTTT.

CDR3 amino acids: CASSENPSGGFSYNEQFF. CDR3 coding DNA: TGTGCCAGCAGCGAGAACCCTAGCGGGGGTTTTTCCTACAATGAGCAGTTCTTC. The chain is built from TRBV9 and TRBJ2-1; TRBD2 matches 10 bases. In germline, CDR1 is SGDLS, CDR2 YYNGEE. CDR3 length equals 18 residues. V lost 3 bases to trimming and J lost 1 base; unmatched junction nucleotides: 10. Full variable domain (remainder filled in from reference TRBV9 and TRBJ2-1): DSGVTQTPKHLITATGQRVTLRCSPRSGDLSVYWYQQSLDQGLQFLIQYYNGEERAKGNILERFSAQQFPDLHSELNLSSLELGDSALYFCASSENPSGGFSYNEQFFGPGTRLTVL.